What follows describes a single T cell receptor beta chain. The record originates from a study of cytomegalovirus exposure and HLA in healthy donors. Use of 60 Vbeta and 13 Jbeta primers characterized the PCR. Measured with immunoSEQ multiplex PCR; TCRdb has only the in-frame clones, and not every one. The sample has about 230,000 clones, around 80% seen once. The TCR originated in a boy between 10 and 17 years old in good health and CMV-seronegative. Sequenced sample: PBMCs.

This CDR3 reads CASRRAKVSGSILDEQFF. The DNA of the CDR3 is TGTGCCAGTAGGAGAGCCAAGGTAAGCGGGAGCATCCTTGATGAGCAGTTCTTC. The V gene is TRBV19, the J gene TRBJ2-1, with TRBD2 matching over 8 bases. The CDR3 contains 18 residues. CDR1 and CDR2 (germline): LNHDA, SQIVND (reference sequence). V shed 6 bases and J 8 bases; nucleotides not matched to a gene: 21.